What follows is one T cell receptor (beta chain) and its context. The source of the sample is a study of cytomegalovirus exposure and HLA in healthy donors. CDR3 length: 15 amino acids. The germline V and J ends were trimmed by 2 bases and 3 bases, with 15 bases remaining between them. Germline CDR1 is SGHTS and CDR2 is YDEGEE. PCR used 60 Vbeta primers and 13 Jbeta primers. The table came from immunoSEQ multiplex PCR; TCRdb's copy has only in-frame clones and leaves some out. The sample holds 200,000 to 300,000 clones, 80% to 90% seen once. This rearrangement joins TRBV5-8 to TRBJ2-7; a weak D match, TRBD2 (6 bases). Sequencing was performed on PBMCs. This clonotype was sampled from a woman aged 40 to 55 in good health and CMV-seropositive. CDR3: CASSFGLAEGYEQYF. CDR3 in DNA: TGTGCCAGCAGCTTTGGATTAGCGGAAGGCTACGAGCAGTACTTC.